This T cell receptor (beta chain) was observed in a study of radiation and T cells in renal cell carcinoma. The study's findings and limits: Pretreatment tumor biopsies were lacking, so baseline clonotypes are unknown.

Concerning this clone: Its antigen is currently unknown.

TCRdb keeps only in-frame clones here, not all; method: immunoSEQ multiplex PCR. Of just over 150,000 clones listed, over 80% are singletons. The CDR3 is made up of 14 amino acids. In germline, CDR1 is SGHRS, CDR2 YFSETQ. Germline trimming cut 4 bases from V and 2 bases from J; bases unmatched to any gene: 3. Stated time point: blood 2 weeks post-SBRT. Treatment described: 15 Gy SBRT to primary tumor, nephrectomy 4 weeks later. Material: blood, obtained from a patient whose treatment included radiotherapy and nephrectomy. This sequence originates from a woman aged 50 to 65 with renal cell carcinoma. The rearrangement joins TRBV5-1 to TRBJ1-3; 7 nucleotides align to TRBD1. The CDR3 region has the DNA TGCGCCAGCAGCGGCGGGACAGCTGGAAACACCATATATTTT. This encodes CASSGGTAGNTIYF.